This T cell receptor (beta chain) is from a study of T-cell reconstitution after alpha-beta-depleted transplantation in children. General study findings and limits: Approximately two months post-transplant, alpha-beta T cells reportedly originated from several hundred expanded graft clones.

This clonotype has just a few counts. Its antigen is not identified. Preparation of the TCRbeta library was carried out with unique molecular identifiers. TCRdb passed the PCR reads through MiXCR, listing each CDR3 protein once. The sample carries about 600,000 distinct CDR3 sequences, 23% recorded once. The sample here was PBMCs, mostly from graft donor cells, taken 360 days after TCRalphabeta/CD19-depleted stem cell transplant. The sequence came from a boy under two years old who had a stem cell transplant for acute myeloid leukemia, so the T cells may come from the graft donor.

The CDR3 is CSVERIPNYGYTF. For the CDR3, the DNA is TGCAGCGTTGAGAGGATCCCTAACTATGGCTACACCTTC. This sequence joins TRBV29-1 and TRBJ1-2; the D is unclear. CDR3 length: 13 residues. Trimming shortened V by 3 bases and J by 0 bases, and 8 bases separated the two germline ends. Looked up from germline, CDR1 is SQVTM and CDR2 is ANQGSEA.